This T cell receptor beta chain was retrieved from a study of cytomegalovirus exposure and HLA in healthy donors. Germline CDR1 reads SGHRS; CDR2 reads YFSETQ. The CDR3 length is 15 residues. V shed 1 base and J shed 4 bases, with 9 bases lying between them. Overall study results and limits: Relative to equally common others, HLA-associated TCR beta chains showed greater clonal expansion in a later analysis. Earlier findings revealed that most TCR beta V segments proved productive either about 90% or about 30% of the time. Among the most significant clusters, several appeared linked to common viral pathogens in a later analysis. The majority of CMV-associated TCR beta chains were reported as apparently HLA-restricted in a later analysis.

Of note for this clone: As yet, its antigen is unknown.

PCR used 60 Vbeta primers and 13 Jbeta primers. TCRdb's table, derived via immunoSEQ multiplex PCR, lists solely in-frame clones and lacks some. The data show 95,000 to 150,000 clones, around four fifths seen once. The sequenced sample consisted of PBMCs. The chain combines TRBV5-1 with TRBJ2-6, with a possible D match to TRBD1 (5 bases). The sequence came from a man aged 18 to 35 in good health and CMV-seropositive. The CDR3 DNA reads TGCGCCAGCAGCTTGTGGGGCGGCGGGGCCAACGTCCTGACTTTC. This codes for CASSLWGGGANVLTF.